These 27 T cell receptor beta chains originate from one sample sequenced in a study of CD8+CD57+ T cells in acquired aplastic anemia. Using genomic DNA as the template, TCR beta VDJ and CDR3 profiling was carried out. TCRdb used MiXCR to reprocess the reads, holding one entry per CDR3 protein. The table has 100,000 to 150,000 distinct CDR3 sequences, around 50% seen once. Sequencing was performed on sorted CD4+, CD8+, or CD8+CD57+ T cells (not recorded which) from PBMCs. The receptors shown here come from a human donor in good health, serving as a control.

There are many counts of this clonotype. CDR3 sequence: CASSIESRDEQFF. The CDR3 DNA reads as TGTGCCAGCAGCATAGAAAGCAGGGATGAGCAGTTCTTC. The chain recombines TRBV7-3 with TRBJ2-1; perhaps TRBD1 as D (5 bases). The germline V gene encodes CDR1 SGHTA and CDR2 FQGTGA. V shed 5 bases and J shed 8 bases, with 13 bases lying between them. There are 13 residues in the CDR3. The whole variable domain, remainder taken from reference TRBV7-3 and TRBJ2-1, is GAGVSQTPSNKVTEKGKYVELRCDPISGHTALYWYRQSLGQGPEFLIYFQGTGAADDSGLPNDRFFAVRPEGSVSTLKIQRTERGDSAVYLCASSIESRDEQFFGPGTRLTVL.

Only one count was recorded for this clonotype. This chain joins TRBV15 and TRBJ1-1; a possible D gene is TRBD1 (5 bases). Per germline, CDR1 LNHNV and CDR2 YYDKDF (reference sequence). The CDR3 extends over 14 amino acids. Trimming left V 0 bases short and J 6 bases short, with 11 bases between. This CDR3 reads CATSRDRQGAEAFF. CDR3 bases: TGTGCCACCAGCAGAGATCGGCAAGGGGCTGAAGCTTTCTTT.

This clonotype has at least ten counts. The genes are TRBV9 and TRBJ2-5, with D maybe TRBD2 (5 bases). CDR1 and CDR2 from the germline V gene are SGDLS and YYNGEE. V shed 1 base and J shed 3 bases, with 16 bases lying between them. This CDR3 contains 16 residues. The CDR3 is CASSVSGLQKEETQYF. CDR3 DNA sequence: TGTGCCAGCAGCGTATCTGGACTTCAAAAGGAAGAGACCCAGTACTTC.

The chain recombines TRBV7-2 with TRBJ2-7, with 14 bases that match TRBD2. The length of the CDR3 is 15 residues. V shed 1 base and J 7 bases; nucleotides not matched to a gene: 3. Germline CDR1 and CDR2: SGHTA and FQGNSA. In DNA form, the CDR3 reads TGTGCCAGCAGCTTAGGACTAGCGGGGGGGTCAGAGCAGTACTTC. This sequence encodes CASSLGLAGGSEQYF.

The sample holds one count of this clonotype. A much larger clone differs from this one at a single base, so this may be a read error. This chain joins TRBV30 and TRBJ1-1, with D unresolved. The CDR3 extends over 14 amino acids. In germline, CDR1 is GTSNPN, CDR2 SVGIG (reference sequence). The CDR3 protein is CAWSGHVGLPEALF. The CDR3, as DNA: TGTGCCTGGAGTGGTCACGTTGGTTTGCCTGAAGCTCTCTTT.

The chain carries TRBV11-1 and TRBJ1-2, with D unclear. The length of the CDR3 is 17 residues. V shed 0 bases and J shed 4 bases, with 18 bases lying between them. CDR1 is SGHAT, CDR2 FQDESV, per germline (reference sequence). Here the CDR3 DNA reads TGTGCCAGCAGCTTAGCGGCGTCAGGAGACGCTTTCTATGGCTACACCTTC. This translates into CASSLAASGDAFYGYTF.

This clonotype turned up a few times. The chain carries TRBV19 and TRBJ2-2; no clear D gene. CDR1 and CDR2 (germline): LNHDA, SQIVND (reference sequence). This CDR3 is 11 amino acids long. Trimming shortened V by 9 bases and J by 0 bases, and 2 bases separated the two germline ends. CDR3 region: CASANTGELFF. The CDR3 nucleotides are TGTGCCAGCGCGAACACCGGGGAGCTGTTTTTT.

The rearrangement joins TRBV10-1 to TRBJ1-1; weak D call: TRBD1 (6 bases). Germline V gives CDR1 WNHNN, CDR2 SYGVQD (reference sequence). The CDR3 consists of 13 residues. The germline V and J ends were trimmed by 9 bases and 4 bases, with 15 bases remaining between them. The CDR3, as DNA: TGCGCCAGGGGGACCGGGGGCATCACTGAAGCTTTCTTT. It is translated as CARGTGGITEAFF.

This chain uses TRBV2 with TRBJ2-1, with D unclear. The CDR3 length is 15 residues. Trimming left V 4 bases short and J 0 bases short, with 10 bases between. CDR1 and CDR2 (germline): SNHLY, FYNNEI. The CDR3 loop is CASSGARSSYNEQFF. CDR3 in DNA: TGTGCCAGCAGTGGGGCCAGGAGCTCCTACAATGAGCAGTTCTTC.

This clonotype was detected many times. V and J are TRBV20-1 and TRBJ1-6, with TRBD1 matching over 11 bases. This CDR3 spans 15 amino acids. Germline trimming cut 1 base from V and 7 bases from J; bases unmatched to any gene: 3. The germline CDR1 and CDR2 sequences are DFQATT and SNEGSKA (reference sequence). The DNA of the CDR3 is TGCAGTGCTAGAGGGGACAGGGGGATAAATTCACCCCTCCACTTT. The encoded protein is CSARGDRGINSPLHF.

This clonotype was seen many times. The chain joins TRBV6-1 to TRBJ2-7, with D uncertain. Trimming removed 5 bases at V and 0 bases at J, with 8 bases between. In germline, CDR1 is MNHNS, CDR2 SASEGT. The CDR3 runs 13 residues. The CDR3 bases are TGTGCCAGCAGTCGTGACGGCTCCTACGAGCAGTACTTC. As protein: CASSRDGSYEQYF.

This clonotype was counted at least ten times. CDR3 sequence: CASSSGDSSGNTIYF. CDR3 bases: TGTGCCAGCAGTTCAGGGGACAGCTCTGGAAACACCATATATTTT. The chain uses TRBV12-3 or TRBV12-4 and TRBJ1-3; 7 bases align to TRBD1. The V and J ends lost 4 bases and 0 bases, in that order; junction bases with no gene match: 3. CDR3 length: 15 residues.

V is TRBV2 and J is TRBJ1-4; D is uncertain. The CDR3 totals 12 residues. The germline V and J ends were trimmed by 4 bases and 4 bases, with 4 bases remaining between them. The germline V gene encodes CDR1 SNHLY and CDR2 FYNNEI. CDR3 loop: CASSGYNEKLFF. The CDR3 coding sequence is TGTGCCAGCAGTGGTTATAATGAAAAACTGTTTTTT.

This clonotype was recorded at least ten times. CDR3 protein: CASSPKSGAYEQYF. CDR3 bases: TGTGCCAGTAGCCCAAAGTCGGGTGCCTACGAGCAGTACTTC. The genes are TRBV19 and TRBJ2-7; D not certain. Germline-derived CDR1 and CDR2 are LNHDA and SQIVND (reference sequence). Trimming left V 6 bases short and J 2 bases short, with 14 bases between. This CDR3 region has 14 residues.

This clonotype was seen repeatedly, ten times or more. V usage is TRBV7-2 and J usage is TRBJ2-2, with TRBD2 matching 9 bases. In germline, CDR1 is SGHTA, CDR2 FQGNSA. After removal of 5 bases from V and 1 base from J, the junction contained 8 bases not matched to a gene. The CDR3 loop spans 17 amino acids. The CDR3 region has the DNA TGTGCCAGCAGCGGAGCGGGGGGAAGGGGGAACACCGGGGAGCTGTTTTTT. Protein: CASSGAGGRGNTGELFF.

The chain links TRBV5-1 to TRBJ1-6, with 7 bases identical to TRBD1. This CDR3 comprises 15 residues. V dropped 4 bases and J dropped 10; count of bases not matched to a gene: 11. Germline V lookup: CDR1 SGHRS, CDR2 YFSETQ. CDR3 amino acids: CASSPAGGSGSPLHF. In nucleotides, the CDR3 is TGCGCCAGCAGCCCAGCAGGGGGTAGTGGATCACCCCTCCACTTT.

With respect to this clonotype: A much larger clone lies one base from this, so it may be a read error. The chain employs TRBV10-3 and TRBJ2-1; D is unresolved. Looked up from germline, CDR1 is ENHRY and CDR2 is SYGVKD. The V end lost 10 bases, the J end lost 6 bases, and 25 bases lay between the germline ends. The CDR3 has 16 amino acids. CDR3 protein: CANSFGGIAPTNEQFF. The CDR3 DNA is TGTGCCAATTCCTTTGGTGGGATAGCTCCTACCAATGAGCAGTTCTTC.

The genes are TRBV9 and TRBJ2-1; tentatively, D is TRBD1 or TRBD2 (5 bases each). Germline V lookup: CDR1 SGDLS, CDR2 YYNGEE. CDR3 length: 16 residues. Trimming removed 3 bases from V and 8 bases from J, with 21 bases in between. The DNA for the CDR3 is TGTGCCAGCAGCGCAGTGGCGGGTGTGGGACGGGATGAGCAGTTCTTC. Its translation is CASSAVAGVGRDEQFF.

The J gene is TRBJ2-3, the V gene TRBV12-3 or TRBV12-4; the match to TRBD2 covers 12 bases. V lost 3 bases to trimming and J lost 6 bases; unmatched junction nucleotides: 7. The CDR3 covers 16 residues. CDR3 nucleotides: TGTGCCAGCAGTTTGCTAGCGGGGGGGCTCCGGGATACGCAGTATTTT. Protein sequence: CASSLLAGGLRDTQYF.

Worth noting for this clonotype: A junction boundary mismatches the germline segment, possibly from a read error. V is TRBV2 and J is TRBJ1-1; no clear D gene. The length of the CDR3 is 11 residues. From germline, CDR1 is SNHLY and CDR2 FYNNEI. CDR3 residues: CAGSKVTEAFF. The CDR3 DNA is TGTGCCGGCAGTAAGGTGACTGAAGCTTTCTTT.

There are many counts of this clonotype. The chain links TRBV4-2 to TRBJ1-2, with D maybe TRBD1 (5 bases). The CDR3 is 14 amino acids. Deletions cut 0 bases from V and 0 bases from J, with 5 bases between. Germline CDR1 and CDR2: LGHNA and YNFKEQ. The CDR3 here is CASSQEGANYGYTF. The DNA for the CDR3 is TGTGCCAGCAGCCAAGAGGGGGCTAACTATGGCTACACCTTC.

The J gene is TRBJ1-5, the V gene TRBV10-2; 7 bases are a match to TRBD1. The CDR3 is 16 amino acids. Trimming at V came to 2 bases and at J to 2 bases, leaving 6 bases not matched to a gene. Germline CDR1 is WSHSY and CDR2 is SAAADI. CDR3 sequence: CASSEADREGNQPQHF. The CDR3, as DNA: TGCGCCAGCAGTGAGGCAGACAGGGAGGGCAATCAGCCCCAGCATTTT.

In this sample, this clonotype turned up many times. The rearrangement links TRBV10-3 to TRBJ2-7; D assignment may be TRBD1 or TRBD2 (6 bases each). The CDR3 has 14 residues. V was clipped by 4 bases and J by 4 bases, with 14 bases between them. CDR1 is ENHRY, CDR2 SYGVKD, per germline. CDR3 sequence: CAISGLTGGYEQYF. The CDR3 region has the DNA TGTGCCATCAGTGGCCTGACAGGAGGGTACGAGCAGTACTTC.

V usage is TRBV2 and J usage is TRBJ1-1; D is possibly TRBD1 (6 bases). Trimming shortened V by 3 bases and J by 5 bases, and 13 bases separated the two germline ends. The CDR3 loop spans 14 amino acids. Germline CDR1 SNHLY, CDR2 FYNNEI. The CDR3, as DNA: TGTGCCAGCAGTGAGATAGGGGGTGGTACTGAAGCTTTCTTT. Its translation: CASSEIGGGTEAFF.

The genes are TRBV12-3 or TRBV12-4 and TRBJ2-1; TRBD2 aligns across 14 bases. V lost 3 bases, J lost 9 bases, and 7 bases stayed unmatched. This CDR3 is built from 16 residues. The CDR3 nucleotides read TGTGCCAGCAGTTTCGGACTAGCGGGGGGTCCGCCTGAGCAGTTCTTC. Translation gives CASSFGLAGGPPEQFF.

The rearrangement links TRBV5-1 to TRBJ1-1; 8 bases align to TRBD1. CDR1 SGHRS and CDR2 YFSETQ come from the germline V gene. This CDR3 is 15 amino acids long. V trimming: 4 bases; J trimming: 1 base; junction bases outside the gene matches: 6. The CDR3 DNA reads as TGCGCCAGCAGCGGCGACGGACAGGGGAACACTGAAGCTTTCTTT. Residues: CASSGDGQGNTEAFF.

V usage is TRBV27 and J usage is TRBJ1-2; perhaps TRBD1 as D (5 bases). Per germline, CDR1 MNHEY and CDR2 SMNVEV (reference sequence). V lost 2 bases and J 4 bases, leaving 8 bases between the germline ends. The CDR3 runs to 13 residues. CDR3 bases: TGTGCCAGCAGTTTAACAGGAAGCTATGGCTACACCTTC. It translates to CASSLTGSYGYTF.